What follows are 24 T cell receptor beta chains derived from one specimen sequenced in a study of beta chain features in type 1 diabetes. Study-wide results and limits: When Type 1 diabetes patients were examined, their TCRB CDR3s proved moderately but significantly shorter in all four CD4+ subsets.

Of the isolated RNA, all was reverse transcribed, and so the sequenced material was expressed TCRB transcripts. Clones were sequenced by immunoSEQ multiplex PCR, and TCRdb holds only the in-frame ones, with some missing. The table records tens of thousands of clones, roughly 41% of them present only once. No cognate antigen is known for these TCRs. Sequenced material: Tregs from blood. These receptors were taken from a man aged 25 to 45 with type 1 diabetes.

The CDR3 nucleotides read TGCGCCAGCACCCTACAGGCGAACACTGAAGCTTTCTTT. Protein product: CASTLQANTEAFF. This rearrangement joins TRBV5-1 to TRBJ1-1; maybe TRBD1 (5 bases). CDR1 is SGHRS, CDR2 YFSETQ, per germline. The CDR3 totals 13 residues. The V gene lost 6 bases and the J gene lost 1 base, with 10 bases spanning the gap.

Sample share makes this clone medium-sized. The chain joins TRBV5-1 to TRBJ2-1; 9 positions agree with TRBD2. This CDR3 is 15 amino acids long. Germline CDR1 SGHRS, CDR2 YFSETQ. The V gene end was trimmed by 5 bases and the J gene end by 9 bases; junction bases not matched to a gene: 12. The CDR3 DNA follows: TGCGCCAGCAGGTTCGCGGGAGGGCCGGCCCTTGAGCAGTTCTTC. It specifies CASRFAGGPALEQFF.

The chain carries TRBV28 and TRBJ2-1; possible D gene TRBD2, 6 bases. Germline lookup yields CDR1 MDHEN and CDR2 SYDVKM. The CDR3 sequence is 13 residues long. The CDR3: CVTRLEVYNEQFF. In DNA form, the CDR3 reads TGTGTCACGCGACTAGAGGTCTACAATGAGCAGTTCTTC.

This clone was counted only a few times. The chain couples TRBV29-1 to TRBJ1-3; 7 nucleotides agree with TRBD1. The CDR3 sequence is 14 residues long. Trimming at V came to 8 bases and at J to 3 bases, leaving 10 bases not matched to a gene. Germline lookup yields CDR1 SQVTM and CDR2 ANQGSEA. For the CDR3, the DNA is TGCAGCACCACAGGGGACGGGGGTGGAAACACCATATATTTT. This encodes CSTTGDGGGNTIYF.

The chain recombines TRBV7-2 with TRBJ2-6; D is possibly TRBD2 (6 bases). V was shortened by 6 bases and J by 0 bases, with 15 bases between the two germline ends. Germline loops: CDR1 SGHTA, CDR2 FQGNSA. This CDR3 is 17 amino acids long. The CDR3 region is CASRPGLPLSGANVLTF. DNA for the CDR3: TGTGCCAGCAGACCGGGACTTCCCCTCTCTGGGGCCAACGTCCTGACTTTC.

The chain is built from TRBV28 and TRBJ2-5; tentative D call: TRBD1 (6 bases). The CDR3 consists of 15 residues. Germline V gives CDR1 MDHEN, CDR2 SYDVKM. V was clipped by 4 bases and J by 5 bases, with 17 bases between them. CDR3 sequence: CASSSPSQGRETQYF. The CDR3 nucleotides read TGTGCCAGCAGTTCGCCCTCACAGGGCCGCGAGACCCAGTACTTC.

The chain links TRBV7-2 to TRBJ2-6, with no clear D. Germline V gene data show CDR1 as SGHTA and CDR2 as FQGNSA. CDR3 length: 15 residues. Trimming took 1 base from V and 0 from J, leaving 4 bases between them. CDR3 sequence (DNA): TGTGCCAGCAGCTTAGTCAGCTCTGGGGCCAACGTCCTGACTTTC. This sequence encodes CASSLVSSGANVLTF.

This clone was picked up one time. V usage is TRBV7-9 and J usage is TRBJ1-1; 10 bases match TRBD1. Germline trimming cut 5 bases from V and 4 bases from J; bases unmatched to any gene: 1. The CDR3 has 13 amino acids. Germline assignment: CDR1 SEHNR and CDR2 FQNEAQ (reference sequence). CDR3 residues: CASSRTGGTEAFF. The CDR3, as DNA: TGTGCCAGCAGCCGGACAGGGGGCACTGAAGCTTTCTTT.

CDR3 amino acids: CATGPRQDAFF. Here the CDR3 DNA reads TGTGCTACGGGTCCAAGGCAAGACGCTTTCTTT. This chain joins TRBV28 and TRBJ1-1; D unresolved. This CDR3 contains 11 residues. Germline V CDR1 and CDR2: MDHEN, SYDVKM.

This clone occurred a few times. The V call is TRBV10-3, the J call TRBJ2-7; TRBD2 matches 7 bases. Germline CDR1 is ENHRY and CDR2 is SYGVKD. The CDR3 spans 16 residues. With 3 bases clipped from V and 4 bases from J, the junction kept 12 bases outside the gene matches. The CDR3 loop is CAISDISLAETYEQYF. CDR3 in DNA: TGTGCCATCAGTGATATAAGCCTAGCGGAGACGTACGAGCAGTACTTC.

This clone turned up a few times. The genes are TRBV28 and TRBJ1-3; 7 bases are a match to TRBD1. CDR1 and CDR2 from the germline V gene are MDHEN and SYDVKM. The ends lost 1 base at V and 2 bases at J; junction bases unmatched: 11. The CDR3 runs to 18 residues. The CDR3 region has the DNA TGTGCCAGCAGTTTATTACTGAACACCGACAGGGCTGGAAACACCATATATTTT. Amino acid sequence: CASSLLLNTDRAGNTIYF.

This clone was seen a few times. The V gene is TRBV27, the J gene TRBJ2-6, with D hard to call. The V gene lost 8 bases and the J gene lost 0 bases, with 5 bases spanning the gap. CDR3 size: 13 residues. Germline V gene sequence: CDR1 MNHEY, CDR2 SMNVEV (reference sequence). CDR3 sequence reads: CASWASGANVLTF. DNA for the CDR3: TGTGCCAGCTGGGCCTCTGGGGCCAACGTCCTGACTTTC.

The chain joins TRBV4-2 to TRBJ2-7; D perhaps matches TRBD1 (6 bases). This CDR3 contains 13 residues. Germline V lookup: CDR1 LGHNA, CDR2 YNFKEQ. V was clipped by 0 bases and J by 6 bases, with 9 bases between them. This chain's CDR3 is CASSQEGRGEQYF. CDR3 nucleotides: TGTGCCAGCAGCCAAGAGGGCAGGGGCGAGCAGTACTTC.

The genes are TRBV29-1 and TRBJ1-2; 7 positions agree with TRBD1. The V gene's germline CDR1 is SQVTM and CDR2 ANQGSEA. The trim removed 4 bases at V and 2 bases at J, leaving 7 bases unmatched. The CDR3 extends over 14 amino acids. CDR3 loop: CSVARDSSNYGYTF. In DNA form, the CDR3 reads TGCAGCGTTGCTCGGGACAGCTCAAACTATGGCTACACCTTC. The entire variable domain, with the rest obtained from reference TRBV29-1 and TRBJ1-2, is as follows: SAVISQKPSRDICQRGTSLTIQCQVDSQVTMMFWYRQQPGQSLTLIATANQGSEATYESGFVIDKFPISRPNLTFSTLTVSNMSPEDSSIYLCSVARDSSNYGYTFGSGTRLTVV.

V usage is TRBV28 and J usage is TRBJ1-4; tentatively, D is TRBD1 (5 bases). Between the trimmed V and J ends, which lost 9 bases and 2 bases, there was a span of 10 bases. In germline, CDR1 is MDHEN, CDR2 SYDVKM. This CDR3 is built from 13 residues. CDR3 sequence reads: CASPSGTNEKLFF. CDR3 nucleotide sequence: TGTGCCAGTCCGTCAGGGACTAATGAAAAACTGTTTTTT.

This clone was observed a handful of times. The chain uses TRBV19 and TRBJ2-7, with a tentative D call TRBD1 (6 bases). V lost 1 base and J 0 bases, leaving 10 bases between the germline ends. Germline lookup yields CDR1 LNHDA and CDR2 SQIVND (reference sequence). The CDR3 consists of 15 residues. CDR3 DNA: TGTGCCAGTAGTATAGTCGGACAGAACTCCTACGAGCAGTACTTC. Residues: CASSIVGQNSYEQYF.

The chain recombines TRBV5-1 with TRBJ2-3, with unresolved D. This CDR3 comprises 16 residues. Germline lookup yields CDR1 SGHRS and CDR2 YFSETQ. V lost 0 bases to trimming and J lost 1 base, with 12 bases between them. The CDR3 DNA reads TGCGCCAGCAGCTTGGTTACCTCCGGAGGCACAGATACGCAGTATTTT. Translation: CASSLVTSGGTDTQYF.

The chain joins TRBV7-2 to TRBJ1-5; D is perhaps TRBD1 (6 bases). The V end was cut by 2 bases, the J end by 4 bases, with 12 bases between. This CDR3 region has 15 residues. The germline gives CDR1 SGHTA, CDR2 FQGNSA. CDR3 sequence reads: CASSLQAGANQPQHF. As DNA, the CDR3 is TGTGCCAGCAGCTTACAAGCAGGGGCGAATCAGCCCCAGCATTTT.

In this sample, this clone turned up a few times. Here the CDR3 reads CASSPGGQDNEKLFF. The CDR3 nucleotides are TGCGCCAGCAGCCCGGGCGGGCAGGATAATGAAAAACTGTTTTTT. V gene TRBV5-1 combines with J gene TRBJ1-4; D gene uncertain. CDR1 and CDR2 (germline): SGHRS, YFSETQ. The CDR3 extends over 15 amino acids. V dropped 4 bases and J dropped 4 bases, with 14 bases sitting between them.

This clone was detected once. The gene calls are TRBV9 and TRBJ1-2, with D possibly TRBD1 on 5 matching bases. The germline CDR1 and CDR2 sequences are SGDLS and YYNGEE. CDR3 length: 15 amino acids. V was cut by 4 bases and J by 2 bases, with 15 bases left in between. DNA of the CDR3: TGTGCCAGCAGCACGCCTCCGACAGAAAACTATGGCTACACCTTC. This encodes CASSTPPTENYGYTF.

V usage is TRBV11-2 and J usage is TRBJ2-1; 10 bases are shared with TRBD2. Germline assignment: CDR1 SGHAT and CDR2 FQNNGV. V lost 5 bases to trimming and J lost 6 bases; unmatched junction nucleotides: 4. The CDR3 runs 14 residues. The chain's CDR3 is CASSQSGRGNEQFF. The CDR3 nucleotides read TGTGCCAGCAGCCAGAGCGGGAGGGGCAATGAGCAGTTCTTC.

J is TRBJ1-2 and V is TRBV6-1; no reliable D call. The CDR3 loop spans 14 amino acids. Between the trimmed V and J ends, which lost 6 bases and 4 bases, there was a span of 15 bases. Germline CDR1 reads MNHNS; CDR2 reads SASEGT. In DNA, the CDR3 is TGTGCCAGCAGCCTTGGAGGGTTCGGCTATGGCTACACCTTC. Encoded protein: CASSLGGFGYGYTF.

This chain connects TRBV5-1 to TRBJ2-2; D might be TRBD2 (5 bases). The CDR3 is made up of 16 amino acids. V was shortened by 1 base and J by 1 base, with 11 bases between the two germline ends. Germline V gene data show CDR1 as SGHRS and CDR2 as YFSETQ. This chain's CDR3 is CASSLTFSENTGELFF. CDR3 bases: TGCGCCAGCAGCTTGACTTTTAGCGAGAACACCGGGGAGCTGTTTTTT.

This clone was counted a few times. This sequence joins TRBV29-1 and TRBJ2-1, with 10 bases aligning to TRBD2. This CDR3 comprises 12 residues. Trimming at V came to 6 bases and at J to 8 bases, leaving 4 bases not matched to a gene. Germline CDR1 is SQVTM and CDR2 is ANQGSEA. The CDR3 protein is CSVLSGRDEQFF. Written as DNA, the CDR3 is TGCAGCGTACTGAGCGGGAGGGATGAGCAGTTCTTC.